This T cell receptor beta chain was observed in a study of T-cell memory formation after mild COVID-19. Study summary: TCR clusters largely stayed donor specific.

Sample barcodes and UMIs were carried by the TCR alpha and TCR beta cDNA libraries that 5'RACE generated with constant-segment primers. MiXCR, applied by TCRdb to the 5' RACE reads, yields one record per CDR3 protein. The data contain 290,000 or so distinct CDR3 sequences, just under 20% of them singletons. Trimming removed 0 bases at V and 4 bases at J, with 9 bases between. The germline V gene has CDR1 SGHKS and CDR2 YYEKEE (reference sequence). The CDR3 contains 14 residues. This clonotype was detected ten times or more. No antigen is known for it. Study-wide results and limits: A balance of CD4 and CD8 characterized clones contracting day 15 to 85, whereas later expanders leaned CD4+. In pre-infection memory, a portion of responding clones appeared, which suggested that cross-reactive memory joined.

The chain carries TRBV5-5 and TRBJ2-3, with no clear D. This clonotype was sampled from a man in his late teens or twenties who had mild COVID-19 (a few samples of this study predate the infection). Cell type and time point are not known. The sequenced material came from PBMCs or a T cell subset sorted from them (not recorded which). The CDR3 sequence is CASSLEAPPDTQYF. The CDR3 region has the DNA TGTGCCAGCAGCTTGGAGGCCCCCCCAGATACGCAGTATTTT. The entire variable domain, with the rest obtained from reference TRBV5-5 and TRBJ2-3, is as follows: DAGVTQSPTHLIKTRGQQVTLRCSPISGHKSVSWYQQVLGQGPQFIFQYYEKEERGRGNFPDRFSARQFPNYSSELNVNALLLGDSALYLCASSLEAPPDTQYFGPGTRLTVL.